This T cell receptor beta chain is from a study of blood T cell repertoires in COVID-19. Sequencing used immunoSEQ multiplex PCR; TCRdb keeps in-frame clones, though not all of them. The sample records about 160,000 clones, 75% to 90% being singletons. The CDR3 has 17 amino acids. Trimming took 3 bases from V and 3 from J; bases not matched to a gene: 8. Germline values: CDR1 LNHDA, CDR2 SQIVND (reference sequence). Source material: peripheral blood. This receptor was taken from a woman in her sixties with active or convalescent COVID-19. The chain joins TRBV19 to TRBJ2-2; 9 nucleotides align to TRBD2. CDR3 nucleotide sequence: TGTGCCAGTAGTATTGATAGCGGGGGCCCTTACACCGGGGAGCTGTTTTTT. This translates into CASSIDSGGPYTGELFF. The variable domain in full, completed from reference TRBV19 and TRBJ2-2, reads DGGITQSPKYLFRKEGQNVTLSCEQNLNHDAMYWYRQDPGQGLRLIYYSQIVNDFQKGDIAEGYSVSREKKESFPLTVTSAQKNPTAFYLCASSIDSGGPYTGELFFGEGSRLTVL.